This T cell receptor (beta chain) was captured in a study of shared clonotypes between healthy human individuals. The CDR3 is 14 residues long. The ends were cut back, 0 bases at V and 4 bases at J, with 8 bases in the middle. Germline V gene sequence: CDR1 SGHRS, CDR2 YFSETQ. Points on this clone: The antigen is not known.

There were no recent acute infections or vaccinations among the donors, who were healthy HIV-negative adults. Within Nashville, Tennessee resided all donors, each a Caucasian adult. Produced via immunoSEQ multiplex PCR; TCRdb's table is partial and in-frame only. This table has approximately 1.1 million clones, approximately 80% appearing once. Study results and limitations: On the whole, naive subsets had larger estimated richness than memory subsets had. Sharing across four donors was highest in naive CD4 (roughly 5%) and lowest in memory CD8 (roughly 0.4%).

The sample was memory CD4+ T cells from PBMCs. This sample's subset: CD45RA-negative fraction. This sequence joins TRBV5-1 and TRBJ2-1; D perhaps matches TRBD1 (5 bases). This receptor was obtained from a man between 18 and 29 years old in good health. Some clones in this sample may be carry-over from other donors' samples. CDR3 amino acids: CASSLGRAYNEQFF. The CDR3 DNA sequence: TGCGCCAGCAGCTTGGGCAGGGCATACAATGAGCAGTTCTTC. The full variable domain, its missing parts supplied by reference TRBV5-1 and TRBJ2-1, is KAGVTQTPRYLIKTRGQQVTLSCSPISGHRSVSWYQQTPGQGLQFLFEYFSETQRNKGNFPGRFSGRQFSNSRSEMNVSTLELGDSALYLCASSLGRAYNEQFFGPGTRLTVL.